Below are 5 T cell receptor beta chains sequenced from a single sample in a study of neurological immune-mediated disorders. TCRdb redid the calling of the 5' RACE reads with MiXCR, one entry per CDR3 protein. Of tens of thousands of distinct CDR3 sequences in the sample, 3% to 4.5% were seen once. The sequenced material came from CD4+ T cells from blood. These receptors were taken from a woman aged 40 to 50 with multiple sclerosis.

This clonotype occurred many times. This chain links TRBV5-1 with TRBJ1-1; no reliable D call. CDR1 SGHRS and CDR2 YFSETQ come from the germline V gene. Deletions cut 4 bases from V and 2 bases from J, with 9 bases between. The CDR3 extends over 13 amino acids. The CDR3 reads CASSLGYNTEAFF. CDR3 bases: TGCGCCAGCAGCCTGGGTTACAACACTGAAGCTTTCTTT. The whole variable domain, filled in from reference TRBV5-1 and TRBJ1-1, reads KAGVTQTPRYLIKTRGQQVTLSCSPISGHRSVSWYQQTPGQGLQFLFEYFSETQRNKGNFPGRFSGRQFSNSRSEMNVSTLELGDSALYLCASSLGYNTEAFFGQGTRLTVV.

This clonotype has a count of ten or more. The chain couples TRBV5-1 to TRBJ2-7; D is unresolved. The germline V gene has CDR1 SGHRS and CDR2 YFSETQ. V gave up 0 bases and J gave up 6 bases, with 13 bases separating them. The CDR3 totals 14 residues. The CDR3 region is CASSLGALVGEQYF. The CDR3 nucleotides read TGCGCCAGCAGCTTGGGGGCCCTGGTCGGCGAGCAGTACTTC. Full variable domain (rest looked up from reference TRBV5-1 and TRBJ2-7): KAGVTQTPRYLIKTRGQQVTLSCSPISGHRSVSWYQQTPGQGLQFLFEYFSETQRNKGNFPGRFSGRQFSNSRSEMNVSTLELGDSALYLCASSLGALVGEQYFGPGTRLTVT.

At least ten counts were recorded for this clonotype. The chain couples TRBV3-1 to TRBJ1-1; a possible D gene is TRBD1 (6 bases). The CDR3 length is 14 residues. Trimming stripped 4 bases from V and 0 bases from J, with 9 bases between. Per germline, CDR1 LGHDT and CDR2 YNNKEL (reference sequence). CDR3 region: CASSRGQLNTEAFF. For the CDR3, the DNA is TGTGCCAGCAGCCGCGGACAGCTGAACACTGAAGCTTTCTTT.

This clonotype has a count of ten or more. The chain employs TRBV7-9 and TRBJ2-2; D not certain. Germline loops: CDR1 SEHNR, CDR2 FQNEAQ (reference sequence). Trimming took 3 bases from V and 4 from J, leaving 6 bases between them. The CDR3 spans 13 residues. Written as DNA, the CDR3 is TGTGCCAGCAGCTTGGATACCACCGGGGAGCTGTTTTTT. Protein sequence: CASSLDTTGELFF.

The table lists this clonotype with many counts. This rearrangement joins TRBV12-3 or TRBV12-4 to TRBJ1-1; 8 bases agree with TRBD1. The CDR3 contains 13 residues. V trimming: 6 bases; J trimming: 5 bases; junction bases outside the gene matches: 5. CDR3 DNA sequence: TGTGCCAGCAGCGCCAGGGGGCAAACTGAAGCTTTCTTT. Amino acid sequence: CASSARGQTEAFF.